One sample yielded the 6 T cell receptor beta chains listed below, sequenced in a study of OX40 agonist ivuxolimab in advanced cancers. TCRdb keeps only in-frame clones here, not all; method: immunoSEQ multiplex PCR. Of some 50,000 clones in the sample, 80% to 90% were seen once. Sequences were derived from CD4+ or CD8+ T cells sorted from blood, sampled in a trial of the OX40 agonist ivuxolimab. These receptors were taken from an adult with an advanced solid tumor such as melanoma, head and neck, liver or kidney cancer.

This rearrangement joins TRBV19 to TRBJ2-7, with D perhaps matching TRBD1 or TRBD2 (5 bases each). V was shortened by 5 bases and J by 3 bases, with 11 bases between the two germline ends. From germline, CDR1 is LNHDA and CDR2 SQIVND (reference sequence). CDR3 size: 13 residues. CDR3 sequence: CASSPGRFYEQYF. In DNA, the CDR3 is TGTGCCAGTAGTCCGGGACGGTTCTACGAGCAGTACTTC.

The CDR3 loop is CASSLTTDTQYF. CDR3 DNA: TGTGCCAGCAGTTTAACCACAGATACGCAGTATTTT. The chain links TRBV28 to TRBJ2-3, with D unresolved. The CDR3 runs to 12 residues. V gave up 2 bases and J gave up 2 bases, with 2 bases separating them. Germline loops: CDR1 MDHEN, CDR2 SYDVKM.

V is TRBV29-1 and J is TRBJ2-2; TRBD2 agrees at 10 bases. Per the germline V gene, CDR1 is SQVTM and CDR2 is ANQGSEA. CDR3 length equals 14 residues. V trimming: 7 bases; J trimming: 4 bases; junction bases outside the gene matches: 6. CDR3 in amino acids: CSAGIAGGTGELFF. Here the CDR3 DNA reads TGCAGCGCCGGAATAGCGGGAGGCACCGGGGAGCTGTTTTTT.

This chain uses TRBV7-9 with TRBJ2-5; possibly TRBD1 or TRBD2 for D (5 bases each). The J call could be wrong; TRBJ2-7 is a better fit for the DNA end. Germline-derived CDR1 and CDR2 are SEHNR and FQNEAQ (reference sequence). The CDR3 loop spans 15 amino acids. Written as DNA, the CDR3 is TGTGCCAGCAGCAAAACCGGGACCGGGCGCTACGAGCAGTACTTC. Its protein is CASSKTGTGRYEQYF.

The sample holds one count of this clone. This sequence joins TRBV5-4 and TRBJ2-5; D gene unclear. This CDR3 has 11 amino acids. Germline lookup yields CDR1 SGHNT and CDR2 YYREEE (reference sequence). Trimming pared 2 bases from V and 4 bases from J, leaving 3 bases between. CDR3 sequence (DNA): TGTGCCAGCAGCTTTGGAGAGACCCAGTACTTC. Its protein product is CASSFGETQYF.

The rearrangement uses TRBV19 and TRBJ2-7, with D possibly matching TRBD1 (5 bases). Between the trimmed V and J ends, which lost 3 bases and 0 bases, there was a span of 18 bases. Germline CDR1 and CDR2: LNHDA and SQIVND (reference sequence). The CDR3 contains 17 residues. CDR3 loop: CASSMEDSGLSSYEQYF. The CDR3 DNA is TGTGCCAGTAGTATGGAAGATTCAGGGCTGAGCTCCTACGAGCAGTACTTC.